This T cell receptor beta chain was profiled in a study of tumor-infiltrating lymphocytes in primary liver carcinoma. Synthesis of TCR beta cDNA was carried out from approximately 500 ng total RNA with a constant-region primer. Slightly modified ARM-PCR with three nested multiplex PCR rounds yielded TCR beta libraries. In TCRdb, the multiplex PCR reads were re-called with MiXCR into one record per CDR3 protein. The sample carries tens of thousands of distinct CDR3 sequences, 60% to 75% recorded once. This clonotype appeared a few times. This may arise from a read error, as a much more abundant clone is one base away. Joint extraction of RNA and DNA used roughly 20-32 mg of bulk tissue that was unsorted. Surgical resection served as treatment for the primary liver carcinoma of these patients. Every one of the tumor samples had a viable tumor cell content above 85%. Material: liver tumor tissue from sampling region 4. Subset specified: tumor region T4, right-lateral pole. This receptor was identified in a middle-aged man with primary liver carcinoma and hepatitis B virus infection.

The CDR3 reads CVSSEGPSGIQYF. The CDR3 DNA sequence: TGCGTCAGCAGCGAGGGACCCTCGGGGATTCAGTACTTC. The chain recombines TRBV4-1 with TRBJ2-4, with D perhaps given as TRBD1 or TRBD2 (5 bases each). The CDR3 extends over 13 amino acids. CDR1 and CDR2 from the germline V gene are MGHRA and YSYEKL.